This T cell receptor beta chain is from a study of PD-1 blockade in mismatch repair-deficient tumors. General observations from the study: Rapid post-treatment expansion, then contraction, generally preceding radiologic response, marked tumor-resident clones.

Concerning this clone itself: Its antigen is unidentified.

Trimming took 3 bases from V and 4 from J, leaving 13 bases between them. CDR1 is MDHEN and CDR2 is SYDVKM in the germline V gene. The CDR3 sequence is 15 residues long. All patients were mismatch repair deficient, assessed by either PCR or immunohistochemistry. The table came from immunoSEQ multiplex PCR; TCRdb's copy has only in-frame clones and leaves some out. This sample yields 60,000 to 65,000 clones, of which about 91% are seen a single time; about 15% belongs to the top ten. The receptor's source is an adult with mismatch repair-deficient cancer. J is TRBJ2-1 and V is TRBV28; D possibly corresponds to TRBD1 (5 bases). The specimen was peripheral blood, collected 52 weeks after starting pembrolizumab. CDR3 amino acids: CASSFKGILYNEQFF. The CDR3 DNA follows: TGTGCCAGCAGTTTTAAGGGGATTCTTTACAATGAGCAGTTCTTC.